The clone carrying this TCR beta chain was seen only a few times. J gave up 7 bases and V 1 base, and 3 bases lay outside the gene matches. The CDR3 loop spans 13 amino acids. Germline assignment: CDR1 LGHNA and CDR2 YSLEER. The data belong to a study of blood T cells in healthy people across ages. PCR was performed a second time for about 6 to 12 cycles using a sample-barcoded 5' primer and a J-beta primer mix. TCRdb redid the calling of the 5' RACE reads with MiXCR, one entry per CDR3 protein. Of 380,000 or so distinct CDR3 sequences listed, more than 45% are singletons. This receptor was obtained from a man aged 55-75 years in good health. The material sequenced was blood. This rearrangement joins TRBV4-3 to TRBJ2-5, with 7 bases identical to TRBD2. CDR3: CASSQGLAPTQYF. CDR3 sequence (DNA): TGCGCCAGCAGCCAAGGACTAGCCCCGACCCAGTACTTC.